Presented here are 17 T cell receptor beta chains from one specimen sequenced in a study of OX40 agonist ivuxolimab in advanced cancers. TCRdb keeps only in-frame clones here, not all; method: immunoSEQ multiplex PCR. The table shows roughly 50,000 clones, with roughly 84% occurring only once. This sample comprised CD4+ or CD8+ T cells sorted from blood, obtained in a trial of the OX40 agonist ivuxolimab. Receptors originate from an adult with an advanced solid tumor such as melanoma, head and neck, liver or kidney cancer.

This rearrangement joins TRBV7-8 to TRBJ1-2, with D tentatively TRBD1 (6 bases). This CDR3 spans 15 amino acids. Germline-derived CDR1 and CDR2 are SGHVS and FQNEAQ. Deletions cut 3 bases from V and 4 bases from J, with 15 bases between. DNA for the CDR3: TGTGCCAGCAGCTTGAACAGGGAGACCCGCTATGGCTACACCTTC. Amino acids: CASSLNRETRYGYTF.

The genes are TRBV18 and TRBJ1-1; D not resolved. CDR1 is KGHSH and CDR2 is LQKENI in the germline V gene. The CDR3 is 14 residues long. V lost 2 bases, J lost 1 base, and 8 bases lay in between. The CDR3: CASSPGVSNTEAFF. CDR3 nucleotide sequence: TGTGCCAGCTCACCAGGGGTTTCGAACACTGAAGCTTTCTTT.

This chain links TRBV18 with TRBJ2-2; possibly TRBD2 for D (5 bases). The germline gives CDR1 KGHSH, CDR2 LQKENI. Between the trimmed V and J ends, which lost 2 bases and 5 bases, there was a span of 18 bases. There are 17 residues in the CDR3. The CDR3 region is CASSPNFARTGTGELFF. The CDR3 bases are TGTGCCAGCTCACCAAATTTTGCTAGAACGGGGACCGGGGAGCTGTTTTTT.

The rearrangement joins TRBV5-5 to TRBJ2-7; weak D call: TRBD1 (6 bases). The CDR3 is 14 residues long. The ends were cut back, 3 bases at V and 3 bases at J, with 13 bases in the middle. Germline assignment: CDR1 SGHKS and CDR2 YYEKEE (reference sequence). CDR3 protein: CASSSDSANYEQYF. The CDR3 DNA reads TGTGCCAGCAGCTCGGACAGTGCAAACTACGAGCAGTACTTC. Full variable domain (rest looked up from reference TRBV5-5 and TRBJ2-7): DAGVTQSPTHLIKTRGQQVTLRCSPISGHKSVSWYQQVLGQGPQFIFQYYEKEERGRGNFPDRFSARQFPNYSSELNVNALLLGDSALYLCASSSDSANYEQYFGPGTRLTVT.

The rearrangement joins TRBV20-1 to TRBJ1-2; D unclear. Germline CDR1 and CDR2: DFQATT and SNEGSKA (reference sequence). The V end was cut by 3 bases, the J end by 8 bases, with 10 bases between. The CDR3 is 11 residues long. The CDR3 loop reads CSASRPGGYTF. The CDR3, as DNA: TGCAGTGCTAGCAGGCCCGGAGGCTACACCTTC.

V and J are TRBV27 and TRBJ1-1; no definite D call. With 2 bases removed from V and 4 bases from J, the gap between germline ends came to 11 bases. This CDR3 comprises 14 residues. Per germline, CDR1 MNHEY and CDR2 SMNVEV (reference sequence). The CDR3 protein is CASSLRFQVTEAFF. CDR3 DNA sequence: TGTGCCAGCAGTTTACGTTTCCAGGTCACTGAAGCTTTCTTT.

The rearrangement links TRBV7-3 to TRBJ1-2, with a weak D call TRBD1 (6 bases). The V and J ends lost 5 bases and 2 bases respectively, with 9 bases between them. This CDR3 region has 13 residues. Per germline, CDR1 SGHTA and CDR2 FQGTGA. The CDR3, as DNA: TGTGCCAGCAGCCAGGGGCCAAACTATGGCTACACCTTC. Its protein product is CASSQGPNYGYTF.

The rearrangement uses TRBV18 and TRBJ1-4, with 7 positions matching TRBD1. The ends lost 7 bases at V and 1 base at J; junction bases unmatched: 3. Looked up from germline, CDR1 is KGHSH and CDR2 is LQKENI. The CDR3 extends over 14 amino acids. The CDR3 DNA is TGTGCCAGCTTGCGGACAGGAACTAATGAAAAACTGTTTTTT. Its translation is CASLRTGTNEKLFF.

The chain uses TRBV15 and TRBJ2-1, with D perhaps matching TRBD1 (5 bases). The CDR3 sequence is 15 residues long. V lost 0 bases to trimming and J lost 6 bases, with 12 bases between them. The germline V gene has CDR1 LNHNV and CDR2 YYDKDF (reference sequence). The CDR3 here is CATSRDIAGPNEQFF. The CDR3 coding sequence is TGTGCCACCAGCAGAGATATAGCAGGGCCCAATGAGCAGTTCTTC. Supplemented by reference TRBV15 and TRBJ2-1, the full variable domain reads DAMVIQNPRYQVTQFGKPVTLSCSQTLNHNVMYWYQQKSSQAPKLLFHYYDKDFNNEADTPDNFQSRRPNTSFCFLDIRSPGLGDTAMYLCATSRDIAGPNEQFFGPGTRLTVL.

As DNA, the CDR3 is TGTGCCAGCAGCGTAGAGGGGGGACAGCCCCAGCATTTT. It yields the protein CASSVEGGQPQHF. The J gene is TRBJ1-5, the V gene TRBV9; a weak D match, TRBD1 (6 bases). Germline assignment: CDR1 SGDLS and CDR2 YYNGEE. V was trimmed by 0 bases and J by 7 bases, leaving 8 bases between them. CDR3 length equals 13 residues.

This chain uses TRBV7-3 with TRBJ2-2; a weak D match, TRBD2 (5 bases). Germline V lookup: CDR1 SGHTA, CDR2 FQGTGA. The CDR3 is made up of 12 amino acids. The V end was cut by 8 bases, the J end by 5 bases, with 9 bases between. CDR3 in amino acids: CASRGTTGELFF. The CDR3 DNA sequence: TGTGCCAGCCGGGGAACAACCGGGGAGCTGTTTTTT.

The V gene is TRBV19, the J gene TRBJ1-2, with D perhaps matching TRBD1 (5 bases). Trimming cost V 6 bases and J 6 bases, with 20 bases left between them. The germline gives CDR1 LNHDA, CDR2 SQIVND (reference sequence). This CDR3 spans 15 amino acids. CDR3 bases: TGTGCCAGTAGGACCGGGACTTTGAGGGCGCATGGCTACACCTTC. Its translation is CASRTGTLRAHGYTF.

Written as DNA, the CDR3 is TGTGCCAGTAGTATCTCGTCCGCGAACACTGAAGCTTTCTTT. It translates to CASSISSANTEAFF. The rearrangement joins TRBV19 to TRBJ1-1; D is undetermined. Germline CDR1 is LNHDA and CDR2 is SQIVND (reference sequence). V was shortened by 3 bases and J by 1 base, with 9 bases between the two germline ends. The CDR3 contains 14 residues.

The chain carries TRBV5-4 and TRBJ1-1, with D perhaps matching TRBD1 (5 bases). The germline CDR1 and CDR2 sequences are SGHNT and YYREEE (reference sequence). The CDR3 length is 14 residues. Trimming shortened V by 2 bases and J by 4 bases, and 12 bases separated the two germline ends. DNA of the CDR3: TGTGCCAGCAGCTTTCCAAGAAGGGGCACTGAAGCTTTCTTT. Translating it yields CASSFPRRGTEAFF.

The chain has TRBV5-6 and TRBJ1-2, with TRBD1 as a possible D gene (5 bases). The CDR3 runs to 12 residues. Trimming removed 3 bases from V and 5 bases from J, with 8 bases in between. The germline gives CDR1 SGHDT, CDR2 YYEEEE. The CDR3 reads CASSSTAYGYTF. The CDR3 DNA is TGTGCCAGCAGCTCGACAGCATATGGCTACACCTTC.

The chain carries TRBV5-1 and TRBJ1-6; 9 nucleotides agree with TRBD1. Germline lookup yields CDR1 SGHRS and CDR2 YFSETQ. The CDR3 runs to 15 residues. After removal of 3 bases from V and 7 bases from J, the junction contained 5 bases not matched to a gene. CDR3 residues: CASSSATGGNSPLHF. CDR3 DNA: TGCGCCAGCAGCTCCGCGACAGGGGGGAATTCACCCCTCCACTTT.

The chain has TRBV5-5 and TRBJ1-5, with D maybe TRBD1 (5 bases). Germline-derived CDR1 and CDR2 are SGHKS and YYEKEE (reference sequence). CDR3 size: 15 residues. V shed 0 bases and J shed 1 base, with 8 bases lying between them. The CDR3 loop reads CASSLAGTSNQPQHF. CDR3 DNA: TGTGCCAGCAGCTTGGCGGGGACGAGCAATCAGCCCCAGCATTTT.